Listed below are T cell receptor beta chains from one sample, sequenced in a study of early T cells in non-severe SARS-CoV-2 infection. TCRdb ran MiXCR on the 5' RACE reads and lists one entry per CDR3 protein. The sample records about 35,000 distinct CDR3 sequences, around 7% being singletons. What was sequenced was whole blood. These receptors came from an adult who was a healthcare worker with PCR-confirmed SARS-CoV-2 infection or an uninfected control (not recorded which). Each CDR3 is given with its conserved first and last residue. The D gene is left open where the match is weak. A clone size is listed for some rows: how often the clone was seen (once, few, many), or a class if it is expanded.

>TRBJ1-1|medium-sized|TRBV12-3/TRBV12-4|.
TGTGCCAGCAGTTTAGCGAGAAGGAACACTGAAGCTTTCTTT
CASSLARRNTEAFF
>TRBJ2-1|.|TRBV19|TRBD2
TGTGCCAGTAGTATGGGCGGGAGCCTCCGAAAGCAGTTCTTC
CASSMGGSLRKQFF
>TRBJ2-7|many|TRBV7-9|TRBD1
TGTGCCAGCAGCCGCCCGGGACAGGGCGAGCAGTACTTC
CASSRPGQGEQYF
>TRBJ2-1|.|TRBV11-2|TRBD1
TGTGCCAGCAGCTTAGGACAGGGGTATTACAATGAGCAGTTCTTC
CASSLGQGYYNEQFF
>TRBJ1-1|many|TRBV6-6|TRBD1
TGTGCCAGCAGTCGACAGGGAGTCACTGAAGCTTTCTTT
CASSRQGVTEAFF
>TRBJ2-4|many|TRBV7-2|.
TGTGCCAGCAGCTTTCAGGGTTTCGGCAAAAACATTCAGTACTTC
CASSFQGFGKNIQYF
>TRBJ2-7|many|TRBV6-6|TRBD2
TGTGCCAGCAGCCAGTCCCTATCTAGCGGGAGCTCCTACGAGCAGTACTTC
CASSQSLSSGSSYEQYF
>TRBJ2-1|many|TRBV29-1|TRBD2
TGCAGCGTTGATTTGGGGACTAGCGGTTACAATGAGCAGTTCTTC
CSVDLGTSGYNEQFF
>TRBJ2-1|.|TRBV7-8|.
TGTGCCAGCAGCTTAGAGTGGGTACCCTACAATGAGCAGTTCTTC
CASSLEWVPYNEQFF
>TRBJ2-7|many|TRBV29-1|.
TGCAGCGTTGAGGAGCAAAACGAGCAGTACTTC
CSVEEQNEQYF
>TRBJ2-7|many|TRBV4-1|TRBD1
TGCGCCAGCAGCCAAGATCCCCAGGGGGCTGCCGAGCAGTACTTC
CASSQDPQGAAEQYF
>TRBJ2-2|many|TRBV27|.
TGTGCCAGCTGCCCTCGCGGTCACACCGGGGAGCTGTTTTTT
CASCPRGHTGELFF
>TRBJ1-6|few|TRBV4-1|TRBD1
TGCGCCAGCAGCCAAGTGGCCGGACAGGATAATTCACCCCTCCACTTT
CASSQVAGQDNSPLHF
>TRBJ2-3|few|TRBV7-9|.
TGTGCCAGCAGCCTCAGCTTCGGAGTTAGCACAGATACGCAGTATTTT
CASSLSFGVSTDTQYF
>TRBJ2-3|few|TRBV20-1|.
TGCAGTGCTAAGGGGAGCACAGATACGCAGTATTTT
CSAKGSTDTQYF
>TRBJ1-1|many|TRBV6-1|.
TGTGCCAGCAGTGAACGGTGGGGGAACACTGAAGCTTTCTTT
CASSERWGNTEAFF
>TRBJ2-2|many|TRBV7-6|.
TGTGCCAGCAGCTTAGCGCGAGCGGTGAACACCGGGGAGCTGTTTTTT
CASSLARAVNTGELFF
>TRBJ2-7|many|TRBV10-3|.
TGTGCCATCAGTGGGACGGGCGCCTACGAGCAGTACTTC
CAISGTGAYEQYF
>TRBJ2-5|many|TRBV29-1|TRBD1
TGCAGCGTTGAATCACGGCAGGGGGCGCAGAAGACCCAGTACTTC
CSVESRQGAQKTQYF
>TRBJ2-7|few|TRBV15|TRBD2
TGTGCCACCAGCAGCGCCCCTAGCGGGAGTGACTACGAGCAGTACTTC
CATSSAPSGSDYEQYF
>TRBJ2-1|.|TRBV7-7|TRBD1
TGTGCTAGCAGCTATTCGGGGACAGGGAGCAATGAGCAGTTCTTC
CASSYSGTGSNEQFF
>TRBJ1-1|many|TRBV7-5|.
.
CISVPEAYSGGAVSFF
>TRBJ2-5|many|TRBV18|.
TGTGCCAGCTCACCAGTCGCGATAGGAGAGACCCAGTACTTC
CASSPVAIGETQYF
>TRBJ2-7|many|TRBV6-6|TRBD1
TGTGCCAGCAGTTCCTCGTTACAGGGGCCCCACCCGAGCTCCTACGAGCAGTACTTC
CASSSSLQGPHPSSYEQYF
>TRBJ1-2|many|TRBV27|.
TGTGCCAGCAGTTCTATAGGGGAGGACTATGGCTACACCTTC
CASSSIGEDYGYTF
>TRBJ2-1|many|TRBV6-1|TRBD1
TGTGCCAGCAGAAACAGGGGAACCCTCTACAATGAGCAGTTCTTC
CASRNRGTLYNEQFF
>TRBJ2-1|many|TRBV6-4|.
TGTGCCAGCAGTGACTCAGAATCCCATGAGCAGTTCTTC
CASSDSESHEQFF
>TRBJ2-2|few|TRBV20-1|TRBD2
TGCAGTGCTATACGGGAGGGCTTCACCGGGGAGCTGTTTTTT
CSAIREGFTGELFF
>TRBJ2-6|many|TRBV24-1|.
TGTGCCACCAGTGATGGGATGGGTAGTGAAGCTGGGGCCAACGTCCTGACTTTC
CATSDGMGSEAGANVLTF
>TRBJ1-5|many|TRBV7-9|.
TGTGCCAGCAGCCCTTTAGGTGATAGCAATCAGCCCCAGCATTTT
CASSPLGDSNQPQHF
>TRBJ1-3|many|TRBV6-5|.
TGTGCCAGCAGCAGGACCGGGGGAAACACCATATATTTT
CASSRTGGNTIYF
>TRBJ2-2|many|TRBV28|TRBD2
TGTGCCAGCTCCACCCTAGCGGGAGGCGGCACCGGGGAGCTGTTTTTT
CASSTLAGGGTGELFF
>TRBJ2-1|many|TRBV24-1|TRBD1
TGTGCCACCAGGCGGACAGGGTCCTACAATGAGCAGTTCTTC
CATRRTGSYNEQFF
>TRBJ1-1|many|TRBV7-2|.
TGTGCCAGCAGCTTAGCGGACAGAATGAACACTGAAGCTTTCTTT
CASSLADRMNTEAFF
>TRBJ2-3|few|TRBV2|.
TGTGCCAGCAGGCCCACAGGAACAGATACGCAGTATTTT
CASRPTGTDTQYF
>TRBJ1-6|many|TRBV27|TRBD1
TGTGCCAGCAGTTTAGTTAGACAGGGGACCAATTCACCCCTCCACTTT
CASSLVRQGTNSPLHF
>TRBJ1-1|many|TRBV29-1|.
TGCAGCGTGGGGCCGGGCACTGAAGCTTTCTTT
CSVGPGTEAFF
>TRBJ2-7|many|TRBV3-1|TRBD1
TGTGCCAGCAGCCAAGTACAGGGGGTTGAGCAGTACTTC
CASSQVQGVEQYF
>TRBJ1-4|.|TRBV15|.
TGTGCCACCAGCGACCCGCCGGATGAAAAACTGTTTTTT
CATSDPPDEKLFF